The source of this T cell receptor (beta chain) is a study of blood T cell repertoires in COVID-19. Study overall: Sites in the United States, Italy and Spain provided acute and convalescent COVID-19 samples. Sample material is recorded as cDNA or gDNA derived from T cells, B-cell-depleted T cells, or PBMCs.

The authors' processing: Nucleated cell counts were estimated from reference gene primer amplification. Sequencing used immunoSEQ multiplex PCR; TCRdb keeps in-frame clones, though not all of them. V, J and clone size are taken as reported in that table, and D and trimming were inferred from the DNA itself. The data show more than 100,000 clones, approximately 87% seen once. The V segment lost 8 bases and the J segment 6 bases; nucleotides outside the gene matches: 14. Germline loops: CDR1 SEHNR, CDR2 FQNEAQ (reference sequence). The CDR3 is 16 residues long. This clonotype was sampled from a human donor in a cohort sampled during active or convalescent COVID-19. The sample comprised peripheral blood. This chain uses TRBV7-9 with TRBJ2-5; 11 nucleotides align to TRBD2. The CDR3 sequence is CASANVFTSGRQTQYF. DNA of the CDR3: TGTGCCAGCGCAAATGTTTTTACTAGCGGGAGACAGACCCAGTACTTC.